The next 25 T cell receptor beta chains were all read from a single sample in a study of shared clonotypes between healthy human individuals. Using immunoSEQ multiplex PCR, the repertoire was profiled, and TCRdb retains in-frame clones only, with some absent. The sample yields some 360,000 clones, more than 60% seen once. Material for sequencing was memory CD4+ T cells sorted from blood. Subset given: CD45RA-negative fraction. The receptors stem from a man younger than 45 in good health.

In its sample, this clone was seen many times. V is TRBV5-1 and J is TRBJ1-4, with TRBD1 as a possible D gene (6 bases). Germline CDR1 is SGHRS and CDR2 is YFSETQ. The CDR3 spans 15 residues. Between the trimmed V and J ends, which lost 4 bases and 3 bases, there was a span of 13 bases. CDR3 DNA sequence: TGCGCCAGCAGCCCGACAGGTTCAGCTAATGAAAAACTGTTTTTT. It codes for CASSPTGSANEKLFF.

The V call is TRBV7-8, the J call TRBJ2-5, with 8 bases matching TRBD2. CDR1 is SGHVS and CDR2 is FQNEAQ in the germline V gene. This CDR3 is built from 14 residues. The V and J ends lost 6 bases and 1 base, in that order; junction bases with no gene match: 4. CDR3 in amino acids: CASRSREGQETQYF. For the CDR3, the DNA is TGTGCCAGCAGGAGTCGGGAGGGCCAAGAGACCCAGTACTTC.

This clone turned up a few times. The V gene is TRBV10-3, the J gene TRBJ2-1; D is possibly TRBD1 (6 bases). Germline loops: CDR1 ENHRY, CDR2 SYGVKD. This CDR3 region has 11 residues. Deletions cut 11 bases from V and 11 bases from J, with 16 bases between. The DNA of the CDR3 is TGTGCCGTATGGGGAAGGGGGAAGCAGTTCTTC. Its protein product is CAVWGRGKQFF.

This sequence joins TRBV12-2 and TRBJ1-5; TRBD1 is taken as the D call from the table, unchecked against the DNA. TRBV12-2 has pseudogene status. The CDR3 covers 15 residues. The CDR3 region is CASRLAKTDYQPQHF. The CDR3 nucleotides read TGTGCAAGTCGCTTAGCGAAGACAGATTATCAGCCCCAGCATTTT.

The chain combines TRBV7-2 with TRBJ2-7; no firm D call. Germline-derived CDR1 and CDR2 are SGHTA and FQGNSA. This CDR3 contains 17 residues. The ends were cut back, 0 bases at V and 0 bases at J, with 15 bases in the middle. This CDR3 reads CASSLAHSSSYSYEQYF. The CDR3 region has the DNA TGTGCCAGCAGCTTAGCGCACTCAAGCTCATACTCCTACGAGCAGTACTTC.

The DNA of the CDR3 is TGTGCCAGCAGCTACAGGGGGGAGACCCAGTACTTC. It codes for CASSYRGETQYF. This chain uses TRBV27 with TRBJ2-5; 8 bases align to TRBD1. Trimming removed 6 bases from V and 5 bases from J; junction bases left unmatched: 2. The CDR3 is 12 residues long. CDR1 and CDR2 (germline): MNHEY, SMNVEV (reference sequence).

The chain combines TRBV5-5 with TRBJ2-1; D is uncertain. The CDR3 runs 12 residues. Germline-derived CDR1 and CDR2 are SGHKS and YYEKEE (reference sequence). The ends were cut back, 7 bases at V and 8 bases at J, with 13 bases in the middle. The DNA for the CDR3 is TGTGCCAGCTCCTCTGGAGTCTATGAGCAGTTCTTC. It codes for CASSSGVYEQFF.

As for this clone: The sample holds other DNA sequences that translate to the same CDR3. The chain combines TRBV5-6 with TRBJ2-1; D gene ambiguous. With 0 bases removed from V and 10 bases from J, the gap between germline ends came to 5 bases. CDR3 size: 11 residues. Germline CDR1 SGHDT, CDR2 YYEEEE. DNA of the CDR3: TGTGCCAGCAGCTTGGGCCCCGAGCAGTTCTTC. As protein: CASSLGPEQFF.

The rearrangement joins TRBV27 to TRBJ2-5; 11 bases are shared with TRBD2. The V and J ends lost 8 bases and 0 bases, in that order; junction bases with no gene match: 8. Per germline, CDR1 MNHEY and CDR2 SMNVEV (reference sequence). CDR3 length: 16 amino acids. The CDR3 coding sequence is TGTGCCAGCTTCATAGCGGGAGGGCCTGACCAAGAGACCCAGTACTTC. Translating gives CASFIAGGPDQETQYF.

The chain couples TRBV2 to TRBJ2-2, with 7 nucleotides matching TRBD2. The CDR3 sequence is 16 residues long. Trimming removed 4 bases from V and 5 bases from J; junction bases left unmatched: 10. Germline CDR1 reads SNHLY; CDR2 reads FYNNEI. CDR3 loop: CASSVIGRGDTGELFF. The CDR3 DNA follows: TGTGCCAGCAGTGTTATAGGTCGGGGGGATACCGGGGAGCTGTTTTTT.

The chain combines TRBV7-2 with TRBJ2-7; TRBD1 is a possible D gene (6 bases). The end of the DNA aligns better with TRBJ2-1, so the J call may be wrong. The CDR3 has 13 residues. Germline lookup yields CDR1 SGHTA and CDR2 FQGNSA. The chain's CDR3 is CASGDNSYNEQFF. Written as DNA, the CDR3 is TGTGCCAGCGGGGACAACTCCTACAATGAGCAGTTCTTC.

The CDR3 reads CASRAVGQPQHF. For the CDR3, the DNA is TGTGCCAGCAGGGCAGTCGGGCAGCCCCAGCATTTT. J is TRBJ1-5 and V is TRBV2; D unresolved. The CDR3 consists of 12 residues. Trimming left V 6 bases short and J 7 bases short, with 10 bases between. Looked up from germline, CDR1 is SNHLY and CDR2 is FYNNEI.

The gene calls are TRBV11-1 and TRBJ2-7; 12 nucleotides line up with TRBD2. Germline CDR1 is SGHAT and CDR2 is FQDESV (reference sequence). The CDR3 contains 16 residues. After removal of 4 bases from V and 3 bases from J, the junction contained 7 bases not matched to a gene. The CDR3 spells CASSSTGLAGNYEQYF. The CDR3 nucleotides are TGTGCCAGCAGCTCTACAGGACTAGCGGGAAACTACGAGCAGTACTTC.

This clone was picked up one time. The chain has TRBV29-1 and TRBJ2-1, with 8 bases lining up with TRBD2. The germline V gene encodes CDR1 SQVTM and CDR2 ANQGSEA. The CDR3 sequence is 12 residues long. The V segment lost 7 bases and the J segment 8 bases; nucleotides outside the gene matches: 7. In DNA, the CDR3 is TGCAGCGCGGGACTAGTAACGCATGAGCAGTTCTTC. This encodes CSAGLVTHEQFF.

The rearrangement links TRBV10-1 to TRBJ2-7; 7 bases map to TRBD2. V was pared by 3 bases and J by 2 bases, with 4 bases of the junction left unmatched. CDR3 length: 14 residues. Per germline, CDR1 WNHNN and CDR2 SYGVQD (reference sequence). CDR3 sequence: CASSDSGQAYEQYF. The CDR3, as DNA: TGCGCCAGCAGTGATAGCGGGCAAGCCTACGAGCAGTACTTC.

V gene TRBV5-1 combines with J gene TRBJ1-3; D ambiguous. V lost 0 bases and J 5 bases, leaving 9 bases between the germline ends. The germline CDR1 and CDR2 sequences are SGHRS and YFSETQ. CDR3 length: 14 amino acids. The CDR3 coding sequence is TGCGCCAGCAGCTTGGAGGAGAGCAGAAACACCATATATTTT. Protein: CASSLEESRNTIYF.

The rearrangement uses TRBV7-2 and TRBJ2-5, with 7 bases identical to TRBD2. The CDR3 is 15 amino acids. Germline V gene lookup returns CDR1 SGHTA and CDR2 FQGNSA. V lost 2 bases and J lost 4; bases outside the gene matches: 7. The CDR3 bases are TGTGCCAGCAGCTTAACGGGGGGTCGGGGAGAGACCCAGTACTTC. Amino acids: CASSLTGGRGETQYF.

The chain joins TRBV13 to TRBJ2-5, with 11 nucleotides matching TRBD2. The CDR3 has 15 amino acids. Per the germline V gene, CDR1 is PRHDT and CDR2 is FYEKMQ (reference sequence). The J segment lost 2 bases and the V segment lost 2 bases, leaving 1 base of the junction unmatched. The chain's CDR3 is CASSLRLAGQETQYF. CDR3 in DNA: TGTGCCAGCAGCTTAAGACTAGCGGGGCAAGAGACCCAGTACTTC.

This clone was observed a single time. This chain uses TRBV5-1 with TRBJ2-1; 10 bases match TRBD1. The CDR3 loop spans 14 amino acids. CDR1 and CDR2 from the germline V gene are SGHRS and YFSETQ. Trimming removed 6 bases from V and 8 bases from J; junction bases left unmatched: 8. The CDR3 DNA reads as TGCGCCAGCAAATCGGACAGGGGGTCCCATGAGCAGTTCTTC. Its translation: CASKSDRGSHEQFF.

The chain carries TRBV2 and TRBJ1-5; 7 bases line up with TRBD1. With V trimmed by 6 bases and J by 4 bases, 3 bases remained unmatched. In germline, CDR1 is SNHLY, CDR2 FYNNEI. The CDR3 has 13 amino acids. DNA for the CDR3: TGTGCCAGCAGGGACAGGCCGAATCAGCCCCAGCATTTT. The encoded protein is CASRDRPNQPQHF. Using reference TRBV2 and TRBJ1-5 for the parts outside the CDR3, the full variable domain is EPEVTQTPSHQVTQMGQEVILRCVPISNHLYFYWYRQILGQKVEFLVSFYNNEISEKSEIFDDQFSVERPDGSNFTLKIRSTKLEDSAMYFCASRDRPNQPQHFGDGTRLSIL.

This clone has more than one count but fewer than ten. J is TRBJ2-4 and V is TRBV7-9, with 8 bases matching TRBD2. Germline loops: CDR1 SEHNR, CDR2 FQNEAQ (reference sequence). Trimming cost V 2 bases and J 1 base; bases outside gene matches: 10. The CDR3 sequence is 18 residues long. The CDR3 loop reads CASSLPHRIAGAKNIQYF. The CDR3 nucleotides read TGTGCCAGCAGCTTACCCCACCGGATAGCGGGGGCCAAAAACATTCAGTACTTC.

The count of this clone is one. This chain uses TRBV9 with TRBJ1-2, with 7 bases that match TRBD1. This CDR3 spans 13 amino acids. Trimming cost V 0 bases and J 9 bases; bases outside gene matches: 5. Germline V gene sequence: CDR1 SGDLS, CDR2 YYNGEE. The CDR3 DNA reads as TGTGCCAGCAGCGTAGGAGCAGGGGGAAGCTACACCTTC. This gives the protein CASSVGAGGSYTF.

The J gene is TRBJ1-4, the V gene TRBV6-5; no firm D call. This CDR3 is built from 13 residues. V lost 7 bases and J 1 base, leaving 7 bases between the germline ends. Germline lookup yields CDR1 MNHEY and CDR2 SVGAGI. The CDR3 nucleotides are TGTGCCAGCAAGACTGGAACTAATGAAAAACTGTTTTTT. Its protein is CASKTGTNEKLFF.

V usage is TRBV7-8 and J usage is TRBJ2-7; D possibly corresponds to TRBD2 (6 bases). This CDR3 is 16 amino acids long. Deletions cut 1 base from V and 2 bases from J, with 15 bases between. CDR1 and CDR2 from the germline V gene are SGHVS and FQNEAQ. CDR3 residues: CASSLGRSGGAYEQYF. The CDR3 region has the DNA TGTGCCAGCAGCTTAGGACGGAGTGGCGGGGCCTACGAGCAGTACTTC.

The chain has TRBV7-2 and TRBJ2-7; 12 positions match TRBD1. V lost 2 bases to trimming and J lost 5 bases; unmatched junction nucleotides: 7. Per germline, CDR1 SGHTA and CDR2 FQGNSA. The CDR3 is 16 amino acids. The CDR3 bases are TGTGCCAGCAGCTTACTAACCGGGACAGGGGGCAACGAGCAGTACTTC. It translates to CASSLLTGTGGNEQYF. Using reference TRBV7-2 and TRBJ2-7 for the parts outside the CDR3, the full variable domain is GAGVSQSPSNKVTEKGKDVELRCDPISGHTALYWYRQSLGQGLEFLIYFQGNSAPDKSGLPSDRFSAERTGGSVSTLTIQRTQQEDSAVYLCASSLLTGTGGNEQYFGPGTRLTVT.